The T cell receptor beta chain described here comes from a study of blood T cell repertoires in COVID-19. In the study overall: Sources were T cells, B-cell-depleted T cells, or PBMCs; the material itself was cDNA or gDNA.

With V trimmed by 4 bases and J by 5 bases, 5 bases remained unmatched. Germline assignment: CDR1 SGHRS and CDR2 YFSETQ. This CDR3 region has 14 residues. Method: immunoSEQ multiplex PCR; TCRdb's copy keeps in-frame clones and lacks some. The table has 250,000 or so clones, approximately 82% seen once. The source material was peripheral blood. This TCR was sampled from a woman under 30 with acute or convalescent COVID-19. The V call is TRBV5-1, the J call TRBJ1-5, with TRBD1 matching over 8 bases. CDR3 nucleotide sequence: TGCGCCAGCAGCCCGGGGACAGGCCATCAGCCCCAGCATTTT. It codes for CASSPGTGHQPQHF.